The rows below give T cell receptor beta chains drawn from one sample of a study of OX40 agonist ivuxolimab in advanced cancers. The assay was immunoSEQ multiplex PCR, and TCRdb's table has in-frame clones only and misses some. The data contain more than 60,000 clones, 87% of them singletons. The starting material was CD4+ or CD8+ T cells sorted from blood, obtained in a trial of the OX40 agonist ivuxolimab. These TCRs come from an adult with an advanced solid tumor such as melanoma, head and neck, liver or kidney cancer. Both conserved end residues are part of each CDR3. The order of the fields is D gene, V gene, J gene, CDR3 length, clone size, CDR3 DNA, CDR3 protein. D genes are given only for firm matches. Clone sizes are given selectively: once, few, many, or a class where the clone is expanded.

TRBD1	TRBV6-6	TRBJ2-7	15	once	TGTGCCAGCAGCCAAACAGGGGCGATTTCCTACGAGCAGTACTTC	CASSQTGAISYEQYF
-	TRBV4-2	TRBJ1-5	16	-	TGTGCCAGCAGCCCAGGGCCGGACAGTGGATATCAGCCCCAGCATTTT	CASSPGPDSGYQPQHF
-	TRBV4-2	TRBJ1-2	15	-	TGTGCCAGCAGCCAAGATACGGGCGGAGGCTATGGCTACACCTTC	CASSQDTGGGYGYTF
-	TRBV2	TRBJ1-5	15	-	TGTGCCAGCAGTGAACTCTATGGCCCGAATCAGCCCCAGCATTTT	CASSELYGPNQPQHF
-	TRBV4-1	TRBJ2-7	16	-	TGCGCCAGCAGCCAAGATACCAGCGGGACATACTACGAGCAGTACTTC	CASSQDTSGTYYEQYF
TRBD1	TRBV28	TRBJ1-6	16	once	TGTGCCAGCAAAACGACAGGGACAGGGTATAATTCACCCCTCCACTTT	CASKTTGTGYNSPLHF
-	TRBV19	TRBJ1-2	15	-	TGTGCCAGTAGTGGAGCAGGCCGGCCCCCCTATGGCTACACCTTC	CASSGAGRPPYGYTF
TRBD2	TRBV5-4	TRBJ2-3	14	once	TGTGCCAGCAGCCCCGGGACTAGCCTAGATACGCAGTATTTT	CASSPGTSLDTQYF
-	TRBV7-2	TRBJ2-2	16	-	TGTGCCAGCAGCTTAGCGTCCGGACGAGGCACCGGGGAGCTGTTTTTT	CASSLASGRGTGELFF
-	TRBV2	TRBJ1-1	14	-	TGTGCCAGCAGTGAATCACTTGAGACACCTGAAGCTTTCTTT	CASSESLETPEAFF
TRBD1	TRBV7-2	TRBJ2-7	16	-	TGTGCCAGCAGCTTAGACGGACAGGTCCTCTCCTACGAGCAGTACTTC	CASSLDGQVLSYEQYF
-	TRBV18	TRBJ1-3	16	-	TGTGCCAGCTCACTAACCGGCGGTGGCTCTGGAAACACCATATATTTT	CASSLTGGGSGNTIYF
-	TRBV29-1	TRBJ1-2	13	once	TGCAGCGTTAGGGGGGCAGGGGCCATGGGCTACACCTTC	CSVRGAGAMGYTF
-	TRBV30	TRBJ1-6	15	-	TGTGCCTGGACCGCATTACAGGGAGGCAATTCACCCCTCCACTTT	CAWTALQGGNSPLHF
-	TRBV6-5	TRBJ1-1	14	-	TGTGCCAGCAGTTCGCCCAGCCTGAACACTGAAGCTTTCTTT	CASSSPSLNTEAFF
TRBD1	TRBV19	TRBJ2-7	16	-	TGTGCCAGTAGTCCCACAGGGGCCCAAAGCTCCTACGAGCAGTACTTC	CASSPTGAQSSYEQYF
-	TRBV28	TRBJ2-7	14	-	TGTGCCAGCAGTTTCGGGCAGGAAGCTTACGAGCAGTACTTC	CASSFGQEAYEQYF
-	TRBV2	TRBJ2-3	14	-	TGTGCCAGCAAACCAAGAACTAGCACAGATACGCAGTATTTT	CASKPRTSTDTQYF
-	TRBV7-9	TRBJ2-1	13	-	TGTGCCAGCAGCTTAGGGGCCGTAAATGAGCAGTTCTTC	CASSLGAVNEQFF
TRBD2	TRBV5-6	TRBJ2-1	19	-	TGTGCCAGCAGCTTGGTTCCTGGACTAGCGGGGACTACAGTCCATGAGCAGTTCTTC	CASSLVPGLAGTTVHEQFF
TRBD2	TRBV5-1	TRBJ2-7	14	-	TGCGCCAGCAGCGGGCCACTAGCGGGAGGGGAGCAGTACTTC	CASSGPLAGGEQYF
-	TRBV19	TRBJ1-5	15	-	TGTGCCAGTAGTAGGACGCACGGAGGCAATCAGCCCCAGCATTTT	CASSRTHGGNQPQHF
-	TRBV10-3	TRBJ2-1	15	once	TGTGCCATCAGTGAGTCTACTAGCAGACTCAATGAGCAGTTCTTC	CAISESTSRLNEQFF
-	TRBV11-3	TRBJ2-5	12	-	TGTGCCAGCAGCTTAGGATTGGAGACCCAGTACTTC	CASSLGLETQYF
-	TRBV5-1	TRBJ1-2	13	once	TGCGCCAGCCGTCCGGTGGCTAACTATGGCTACACCTTC	CASRPVANYGYTF
TRBD1	TRBV5-5	TRBJ2-5	16	-	TGTGCCAGCAGCGAGACCGGGACAGGGGGTTTGGAGACCCAGTACTTC	CASSETGTGGLETQYF
-	TRBV6-6	TRBJ2-2	15	-	TGTGCCAGCAGCCGTCCGGGCCTGAACACCGGGGAGCTGTTTTTT	CASSRPGLNTGELFF
TRBD1	TRBV10-1	TRBJ1-5	15	-	TGCGCCAGCAGCGGACAGGGCCTTTTTCTTCAGCCCCAGCATTTT	CASSGQGLFLQPQHF
-	TRBV27	TRBJ2-1	14	once	TGTGCCAGCAAAACGGGAGCGTACTACAATGAGCAGTTCTTC	CASKTGAYYNEQFF
-	TRBV21-1	TRBJ1-4	17	-	TGTGCCAGCAGCTATCAAGACCCGTTGCGAAGGGATGAAAAACTGTTTTTT	CASSYQDPLRRDEKLFF
-	TRBV19	TRBJ2-7	13	-	TGTGCCAGTAGTACAGGGTTAAAAAACGAGCAGTACTTC	CASSTGLKNEQYF
-	TRBV5-6	TRBJ1-2	13	-	TGTGCCAGCAGCTTGCCACAGACCTATGGCTACACCTTC	CASSLPQTYGYTF
-	TRBV6-1	TRBJ2-7	14	few	TGTGCCAGCAGGGGCGGTCCACCCAGCTACGAGCAGTACTTC	CASRGGPPSYEQYF
-	TRBV18	TRBJ1-5	14	-	TGTGCCAGCTCCCCCACCCATAGCAATCAGCCCCAGCATTTT	CASSPTHSNQPQHF
TRBD2	TRBV9	TRBJ2-1	14	-	TGTGCCAGCTCTAGCGGGAGCTCCTACAATGAGCAGTTCTTC	CASSSGSSYNEQFF
-	TRBV18	TRBJ2-7	14	once	TGTGCCAGCTCACCAGACGCAATTTCCTACGAGCAGTACTTC	CASSPDAISYEQYF
-	TRBV11-2	TRBJ1-1	14	-	TGTGCCAGCAGCCAACAGGAGGGGAACACTGAAGCTTTCTTT	CASSQQEGNTEAFF
-	TRBV6-5	TRBJ2-3	14	few	TGTGCCAGCAGTACTCAGGGGATTATGGATACGCAGTATTTT	CASSTQGIMDTQYF
-	TRBV30	TRBJ1-4	14	-	TGTGCCTGGAGTGTACTAGGCTCCGGGGAAAAACTGTTTTTT	CAWSVLGSGEKLFF
-	TRBV11-1	TRBJ2-2	16	-	TGTGCCAGCAGCCCCATTGGGGCACAAGACACCGGGGAGCTGTTTTTT	CASSPIGAQDTGELFF
-	TRBV2	TRBJ2-6	14	once	TGTGCCAGCAGTGGGGATTCTGGGGCCAACGTCCTGACTTTC	CASSGDSGANVLTF
TRBD1	TRBV15	TRBJ1-5	16	-	TGTGCCACCTCGAGTACAGGGGGTTATTACAATCAGCCCCAGCATTTT	CATSSTGGYYNQPQHF
-	TRBV14	TRBJ2-5	14	-	TGTGCCAGCAGCCAAGATTGGAAAAAAGAGACCCAGTACTTC	CASSQDWKKETQYF
-	TRBV4-3	TRBJ1-1	16	-	TGCGCCAGCAGCCAAGGTGGGAATTCGGGGGGCACTGAAGCTTTCTTT	CASSQGGNSGGTEAFF
-	TRBV4-2	TRBJ1-5	14	-	TGTGCCAGCAGCCAAGGTTCAGGGGTTCAGCCCCAGCATTTT	CASSQGSGVQPQHF
-	TRBV5-1	TRBJ2-2	16	-	TGCGCCAGCAGCCCTTTTCGGTCCGCCAACACCGGGGAGCTGGTTTTT	CASSPFRSANTGELVF
-	TRBV10-2	TRBJ2-1	12	-	TGCGCCAGCAGTGATTTGGTCTATGAGCAGTTCTTC	CASSDLVYEQFF
-	TRBV7-9	TRBJ1-2	13	-	TGTGCCAGCAGCCCGCCAGGTGAATATGGCTACACCTTC	CASSPPGEYGYTF
-	TRBV18	TRBJ1-4	14	-	TGTGCCAGCGCAACCGGGGCCGGACGGGAGAAACTGTTTTTT	CASATGAGREKLFF
TRBD2	TRBV28	TRBJ2-7	13	-	TGTGCCAGCAGTGGCGGGAGCTCCTACGAGCAGTACTTC	CASSGGSSYEQYF
-	TRBV21-1	TRBJ1-5	19	-	TGTGCCAGCAGCAAAGAGCCTCAGGGGGTAAGGAATAGGAATCAGCCCCAGCATTTT	CASSKEPQGVRNRNQPQHF
-	TRBV6-4	TRBJ1-6	14	-	TGTGCCAGCAGTGAAGGCCCCTGGGATTCACCCCTCCACTTT	CASSEGPWDSPLHF
-	TRBV28	TRBJ1-2	12	-	TGTGCCAGCAGTTCAGACCAGACCCGTTTCACCTTC	CASSSDQTRFTF
TRBD2	TRBV30	TRBJ2-1	15	-	TGTGCCTGGAGTCGTTCGAGCGGGGCCTACAATGAGCAGTTCTTC	CAWSRSSGAYNEQFF
-	TRBV7-9	TRBJ2-3	14	few	TGTGCCAGCAGCTTAATAGGGTACACAGATACGCAGTATTTT	CASSLIGYTDTQYF
-	TRBV25-1	TRBJ1-2	14	-	TGTGCCAGCAGTGAATCAGGCAGGGGTTATGGCTACACCTTC	CASSESGRGYGYTF
-	TRBV28	TRBJ2-7	12	-	TGTGCCAGCAGTTTATTAGGGTACGAGCAGTACTTC	CASSLLGYEQYF